This TCR beta chain emerged from a study of T cell responses to AZD1222 COVID-19 vaccine. Method: immunoSEQ multiplex PCR; TCRdb's copy keeps in-frame clones and lacks some. The data contain 65,000 to 80,000 clones, about 88% of them singletons. This CDR3 has 14 residues. Germline-derived CDR1 and CDR2 are GTSNPN and SVGIG (reference sequence). The germline V and J ends were trimmed by 2 bases and 4 bases, with 14 bases remaining between them. About this clone: Its target is not known.

The study's findings and limits: Clonal diversity may have been underestimated, and the donors were mostly white British, with more females than males. Per reports, nearly half of all spike-specific TCRs target regions that are unmutated in variants.

This sequence was found in an adult who received the MenACWY meningococcal vaccine as a control. The chain is built from TRBV30 and TRBJ1-2, with D possibly TRBD1 on 6 matching bases. The source was peripheral blood, collected 28 days after the second dose of the MenACWY control vaccine. CDR3 DNA: TGTGCCTGGAGTTCCCGAAGGGGGTTCTATGGCTACACCTTC. Its translation is CAWSSRRGFYGYTF.